This T cell receptor beta chain was captured in a study of cytotoxic CD8 clonotypes in ibrutinib-treated CLL. In the study overall: Response was recorded as partial in about 24 patients and complete in 2; at median around 68 months, approximately 15 remained remitted and about 12 had progressed. Timing of response sample collection was a median roughly twelve months after treatment start, with a range of 6 to 36.

Per germline, CDR1 GTSNPN and CDR2 SVGIG (reference sequence). The V segment lost 4 bases and the J segment 13 bases; nucleotides outside the gene matches: 10. The CDR3 extends over 13 amino acids. Only in-frame clones appear in the TCRdb table, and some are missing; sequencing was by immunoSEQ multiplex PCR. The sample consists of about 140,000 clones, roughly 80% of them appearing once. The genes are TRBV30 and TRBJ2-1; 10 positions agree with TRBD2. This receptor was taken from a human donor with chronic lymphocytic leukemia. The specimen comprised PBMCs, sampled after 12 months of ibrutinib treatment. The CDR3 protein is CAWTPGLASLQFF. CDR3 nucleotides: TGTGCCTGGACACCGGGACTAGCGAGTCTTCAGTTCTTC. Using reference TRBV30 and TRBJ2-1 for the parts outside the CDR3, the full variable domain is SQTIHQWPATLVQPVGSPLSLECTVEGTSNPNLYWYRQAAGRGLQLLFYSVGIGQISSEVPQNLSASRPQDRQFILSSKKLLLSDSGFYLCAWTPGLASLQFFGPGTRLTVL.